This T cell receptor beta chain was captured in a study of blood T cell repertoires in COVID-19. Turning to the study itself: Donors in the United States, Italy and Spain gave samples during acute or convalescent COVID-19.

As for this clone: Germline and junction disagree at one end, which may indicate a read error.

CDR3 length equals 13 residues. CDR1 SGHNT and CDR2 YENEEA come from the germline V gene. The table came from immunoSEQ multiplex PCR; TCRdb's copy has only in-frame clones and leaves some out. The table includes 60,000 or so clones, approximately 80% detected once. The Seattle patients joined while their infection was active and were tracked longitudinally afterward. The sample consisted of peripheral blood. J is TRBJ2-7 and V is TRBV11-3; D uncertain. The receptor's source is a man between 25 and 39 years old with COVID-19, enrolled during active disease. The CDR3 sequence: CASSLDLTYEQYF. The CDR3 bases are TGTGCCAGCAGCCTAGATTTAACCTACGAGCAGTACTTC.